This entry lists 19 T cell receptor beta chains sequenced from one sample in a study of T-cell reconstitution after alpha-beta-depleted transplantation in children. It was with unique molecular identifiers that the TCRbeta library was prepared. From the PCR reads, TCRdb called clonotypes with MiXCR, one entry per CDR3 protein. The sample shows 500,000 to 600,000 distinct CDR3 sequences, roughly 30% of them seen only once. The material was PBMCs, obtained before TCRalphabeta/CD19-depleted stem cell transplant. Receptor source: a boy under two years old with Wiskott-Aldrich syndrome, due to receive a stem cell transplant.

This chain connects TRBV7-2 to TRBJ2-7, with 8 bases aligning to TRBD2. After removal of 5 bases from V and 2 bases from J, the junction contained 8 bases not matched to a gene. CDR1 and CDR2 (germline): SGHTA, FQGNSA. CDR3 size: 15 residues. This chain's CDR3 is CASSASGSSAYEQYF. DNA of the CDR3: TGTGCCAGCAGCGCCAGCGGGAGTAGCGCCTACGAGCAGTACTTC.

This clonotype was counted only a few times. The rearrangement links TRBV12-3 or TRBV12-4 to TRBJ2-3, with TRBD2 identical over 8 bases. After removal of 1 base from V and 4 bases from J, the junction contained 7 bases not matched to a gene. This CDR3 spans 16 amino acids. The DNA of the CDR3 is TGTGCCAGCAGTTTAGGGGCGGGAGGAGGTGCAGATACGCAGTATTTT. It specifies CASSLGAGGGADTQYF.

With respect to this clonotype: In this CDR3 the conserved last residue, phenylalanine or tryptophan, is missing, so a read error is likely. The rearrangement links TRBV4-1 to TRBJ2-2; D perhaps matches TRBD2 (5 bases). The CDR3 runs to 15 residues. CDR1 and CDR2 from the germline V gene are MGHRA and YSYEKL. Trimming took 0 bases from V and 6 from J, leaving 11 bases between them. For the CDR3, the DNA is TGCGCCAGCAGCCAAGAGCCCGGGGTCCCCGGGGAGCTGTTTCTT. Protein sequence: CASSQEPGVPGELFL.

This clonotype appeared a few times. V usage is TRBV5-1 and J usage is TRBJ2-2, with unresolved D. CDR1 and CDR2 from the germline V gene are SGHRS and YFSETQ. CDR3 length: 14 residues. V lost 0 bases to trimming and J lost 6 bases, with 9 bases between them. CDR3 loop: CASSLGLPSGELFF. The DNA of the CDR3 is TGCGCCAGCAGCTTGGGACTTCCCTCCGGGGAGCTGTTTTTT.

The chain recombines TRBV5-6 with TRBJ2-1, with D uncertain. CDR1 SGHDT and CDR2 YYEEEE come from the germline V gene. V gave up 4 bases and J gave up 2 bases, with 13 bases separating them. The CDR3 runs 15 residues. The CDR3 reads CASSTTEKPYNEQFF. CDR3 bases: TGTGCCAGCAGCACGACTGAAAAGCCCTACAATGAGCAGTTCTTC.

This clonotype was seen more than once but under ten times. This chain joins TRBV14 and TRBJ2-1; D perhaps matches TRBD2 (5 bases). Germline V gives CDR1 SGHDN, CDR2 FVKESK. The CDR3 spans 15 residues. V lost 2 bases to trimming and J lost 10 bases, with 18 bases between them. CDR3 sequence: CASSQSTNRGSEQFF. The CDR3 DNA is TGTGCCAGCAGCCAAAGCACAAACAGAGGGTCCGAGCAGTTCTTC.

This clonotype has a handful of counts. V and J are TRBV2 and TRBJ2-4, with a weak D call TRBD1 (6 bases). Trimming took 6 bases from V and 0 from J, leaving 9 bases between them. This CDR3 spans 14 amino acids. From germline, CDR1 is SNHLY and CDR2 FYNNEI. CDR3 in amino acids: CASRGHLAKNIQYF. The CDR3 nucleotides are TGTGCCAGCAGGGGACATCTAGCCAAAAACATTCAGTACTTC.

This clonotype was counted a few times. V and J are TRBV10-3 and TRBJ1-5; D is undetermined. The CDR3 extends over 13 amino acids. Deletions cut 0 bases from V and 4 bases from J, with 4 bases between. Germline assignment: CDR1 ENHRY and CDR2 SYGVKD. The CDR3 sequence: CAISESQNQPQHF. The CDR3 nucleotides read TGTGCCATCAGTGAGTCGCAGAATCAGCCCCAGCATTTT.

The CDR3 protein is CASSLRLGATNEKLFF. DNA of the CDR3: TGTGCCAGCAGTTTAAGGTTGGGGGCGACTAATGAAAAACTGTTTTTT. V is TRBV12-3 or TRBV12-4 and J is TRBJ1-4, with D maybe TRBD1 (6 bases). The CDR3 is made up of 16 amino acids. Trimming removed 2 bases from V and 2 bases from J, with 12 bases in between.

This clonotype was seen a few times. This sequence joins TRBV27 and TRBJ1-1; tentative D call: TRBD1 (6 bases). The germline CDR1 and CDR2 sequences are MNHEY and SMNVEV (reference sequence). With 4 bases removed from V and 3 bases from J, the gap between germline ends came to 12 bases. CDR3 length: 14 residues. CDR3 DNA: TGTGCCAGCAGTTCCCCAAACAGGGACACTGAAGCTTTCTTT. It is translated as CASSSPNRDTEAFF.

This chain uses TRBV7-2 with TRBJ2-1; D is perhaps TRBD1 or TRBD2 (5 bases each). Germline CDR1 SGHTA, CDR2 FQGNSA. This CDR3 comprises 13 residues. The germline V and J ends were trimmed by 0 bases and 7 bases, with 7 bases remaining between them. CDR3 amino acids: CASSLAGTNEQFF. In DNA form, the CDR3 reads TGTGCCAGCAGCTTAGCGGGGACGAATGAGCAGTTCTTC.

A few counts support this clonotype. In nucleotides, the CDR3 is TGTGCCAGCAGTTTGAAGGTAAACAATGAGCAGTTCTTC. Translation gives CASSLKVNNEQFF. The chain carries TRBV12-3 or TRBV12-4 and TRBJ2-1; D gene ambiguous. This CDR3 is built from 13 residues. Between the trimmed V and J ends, which lost 3 bases and 5 bases, there was a span of 8 bases.

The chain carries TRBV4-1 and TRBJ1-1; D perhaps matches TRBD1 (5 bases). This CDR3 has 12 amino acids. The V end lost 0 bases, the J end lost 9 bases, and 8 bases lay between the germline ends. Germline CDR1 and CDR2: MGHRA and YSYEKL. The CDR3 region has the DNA TGCGCCAGCAGCCAAGACAAGGGACAAGCTTTCTTT. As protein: CASSQDKGQAFF.

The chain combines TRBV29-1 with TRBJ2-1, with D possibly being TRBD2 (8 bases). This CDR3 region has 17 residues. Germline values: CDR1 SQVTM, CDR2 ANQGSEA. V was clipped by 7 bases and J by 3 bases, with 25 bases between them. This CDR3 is CSAAGGLAGHVYNEQFF. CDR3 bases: TGCAGCGCGGCAGGGGGATTAGCGGGACATGTCTACAATGAGCAGTTCTTC.

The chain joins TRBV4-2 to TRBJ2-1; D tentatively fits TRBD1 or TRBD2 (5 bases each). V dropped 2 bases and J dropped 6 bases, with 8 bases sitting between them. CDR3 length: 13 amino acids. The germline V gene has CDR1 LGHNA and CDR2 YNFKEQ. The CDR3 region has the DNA TGTGCCAGCAGCCAAATCGGGACCAATGAGCAGTTCTTC. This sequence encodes CASSQIGTNEQFF.

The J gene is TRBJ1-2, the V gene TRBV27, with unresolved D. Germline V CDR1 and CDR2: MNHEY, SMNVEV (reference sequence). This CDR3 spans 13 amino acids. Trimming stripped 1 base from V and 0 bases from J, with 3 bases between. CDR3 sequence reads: CASSLFPNYGYTF. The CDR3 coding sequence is TGTGCCAGCAGTTTATTCCCTAACTATGGCTACACCTTC.

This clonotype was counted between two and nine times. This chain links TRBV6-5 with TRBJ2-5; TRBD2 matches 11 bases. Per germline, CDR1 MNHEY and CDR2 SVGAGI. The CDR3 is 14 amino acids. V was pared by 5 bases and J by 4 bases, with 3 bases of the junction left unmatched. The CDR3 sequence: CASSTSGSSETQYF. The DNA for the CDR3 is TGTGCCAGCAGTACTAGCGGGAGTTCAGAGACCCAGTACTTC.

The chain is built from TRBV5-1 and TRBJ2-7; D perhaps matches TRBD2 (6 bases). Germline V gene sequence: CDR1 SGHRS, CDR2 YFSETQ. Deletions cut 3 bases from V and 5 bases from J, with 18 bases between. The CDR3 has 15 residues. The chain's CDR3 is CASSSGPGTFDEQYF. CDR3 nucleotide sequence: TGCGCCAGCAGCTCGGGTCCCGGGACTTTCGACGAGCAGTACTTC.

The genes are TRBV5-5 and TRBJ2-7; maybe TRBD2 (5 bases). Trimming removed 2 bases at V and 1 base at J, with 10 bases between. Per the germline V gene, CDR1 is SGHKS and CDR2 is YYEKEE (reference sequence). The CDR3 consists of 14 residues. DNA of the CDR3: TGTGCCAGCAGCTTTGGACCGGGGTCCTACGAGCAGTACTTC. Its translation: CASSFGPGSYEQYF.